What follows are 12 T cell receptor beta chains derived from one specimen sequenced in a study of cytomegalovirus exposure and HLA in healthy donors. The primer mix had 60 Vbeta and 13 Jbeta primers. Method: immunoSEQ multiplex PCR; TCRdb's copy keeps in-frame clones and lacks some. The repertoire has approximately 100,000 clones, roughly 78% of them found once; the top ten carry approximately 3%. The sequenced material came from PBMCs. All receptors derive from a woman between 40 and 50 years old in good health and CMV-seronegative.

This chain connects TRBV30 to TRBJ1-1, with a tentative D call TRBD1 (5 bases). V lost 1 base and J lost 5, with 14 bases in between. CDR3 length equals 14 residues. The germline V gene encodes CDR1 GTSNPN and CDR2 SVGIG (reference sequence). The CDR3 nucleotides are TGTGCCTGGAGTGCAATGACAGTAAAGACTGAAGCTTTCTTT. Protein sequence: CAWSAMTVKTEAFF.

The rearrangement joins TRBV27 to TRBJ1-1; D is ambiguous. Per germline, CDR1 MNHEY and CDR2 SMNVEV (reference sequence). Trimming cost V 2 bases and J 10 bases, with 17 bases left between them. This CDR3 has 14 residues. The CDR3 nucleotides are TGTGCCAGCAGTTTACACAGAACTGCTGCGGGAGCTTTCTTT. It yields the protein CASSLHRTAAGAFF.

The V and J genes are TRBV27 and TRBJ2-2; 11 nucleotides align to TRBD2. The CDR3 extends over 16 amino acids. Germline trimming cut 3 bases from V and 4 bases from J; bases unmatched to any gene: 4. Germline V CDR1 and CDR2: MNHEY, SMNVEV (reference sequence). As DNA, the CDR3 is TGTGCCAGCAGTTTGGCTAGCGGGAGGACCACCGGGGAGCTGTTTTTT. It specifies CASSLASGRTTGELFF.

The chain combines TRBV20-1 with TRBJ2-5; no clear D. The CDR3 is 10 residues long. Germline V gene data show CDR1 as DFQATT and CDR2 as SNEGSKA (reference sequence). Trimming removed 3 bases at V and 5 bases at J, with 4 bases between. The CDR3 sequence: CSASEETQYF. The CDR3 bases are TGCAGTGCTAGCGAGGAGACCCAGTACTTC.

V gene TRBV28 combines with J gene TRBJ2-5, with TRBD2 matching over 11 bases. CDR1 is MDHEN and CDR2 is SYDVKM in the germline V gene. Trimming took 3 bases from V and 5 from J; bases not matched to a gene: 8. The CDR3 loop spans 16 amino acids. This chain's CDR3 is CASSLNSGRAEETQYF. In DNA, the CDR3 is TGTGCCAGCAGTTTGAATAGCGGGAGGGCCGAGGAGACCCAGTACTTC. Filled out from reference TRBV28 and TRBJ2-5, the complete variable domain reads DVKVTQSSRYLVKRTGEKVFLECVQDMDHENMFWYRQDPGLGLRLIYFSYDVKMKEKGDIPEGYSVSREKKERFSLILESASTNQTSMYLCASSLNSGRAEETQYFGPGTRLLVL.

V gene TRBV18 combines with J gene TRBJ1-6; 7 bases line up with TRBD1. The ends lost 3 bases at V and 7 bases at J; junction bases unmatched: 9. This CDR3 is 16 amino acids long. Germline loops: CDR1 KGHSH, CDR2 LQKENI. The CDR3 DNA is TGTGCCAGCTCACCCTACGAGGGGGCGCGAAATTCACCCCTCCACTTT. This translates into CASSPYEGARNSPLHF.

V and J are TRBV10-1 and TRBJ1-4; TRBD1 aligns across 7 bases. The germline V gene has CDR1 WNHNN and CDR2 SYGVQD (reference sequence). V shed 5 bases, J shed 5 bases, and the junction held 5 bases outside the gene matches. This CDR3 contains 14 residues. The CDR3 DNA is TGCGCCAGCAGTTCCGGGACAGAAAATGAAAAACTGTTTTTT. This translates into CASSSGTENEKLFF.

This clone has only a few counts. CDR3 sequence reads: CATMIPTGTGNQPQHF. The DNA for the CDR3 is TGTGCCACCATGATCCCTACAGGGACGGGCAATCAGCCCCAGCATTTT. V is TRBV28 and J is TRBJ1-5; D is perhaps TRBD1 (6 bases). Trimming took 10 bases from V and 2 from J, leaving 21 bases between them. The germline V gene encodes CDR1 MDHEN and CDR2 SYDVKM. The CDR3 spans 16 residues.

This clone was detected only once. The chain joins TRBV10-3 to TRBJ1-4; D is possibly TRBD1 (6 bases). Looked up from germline, CDR1 is ENHRY and CDR2 is SYGVKD. The CDR3 sequence is 16 residues long. Trimming removed 0 bases at V and 7 bases at J, with 15 bases between. This CDR3 is CAISESNPGEVEKLFF. DNA for the CDR3: TGTGCCATCAGTGAGTCGAATCCAGGGGAAGTTGAAAAACTGTTTTTT.

The genes are TRBV7-2 and TRBJ2-7; TRBD1 is a possible D gene (5 bases). Germline-derived CDR1 and CDR2 are SGHTA and FQGNSA. This CDR3 spans 14 amino acids. Deletions cut 0 bases from V and 2 bases from J, with 8 bases between. CDR3 sequence (DNA): TGTGCCAGCAGCTTAGCCACAGGTCCCTACGAGCAGTACTTC. It codes for CASSLATGPYEQYF.

The chain is built from TRBV7-9 and TRBJ2-7; TRBD2 aligns across 8 bases. After removal of 2 bases from V and 2 bases from J, the junction contained 11 bases not matched to a gene. Germline-derived CDR1 and CDR2 are SEHNR and FQNEAQ (reference sequence). This CDR3 is 17 amino acids long. The CDR3 is CASSLSQRAGDPYEQYF. The CDR3 DNA follows: TGTGCCAGCAGCTTAAGTCAACGAGCGGGAGACCCCTACGAGCAGTACTTC.

V is TRBV18 and J is TRBJ2-7; D may be TRBD2 (5 bases). Trimming took 0 bases from V and 3 from J, leaving 9 bases between them. Per the germline V gene, CDR1 is KGHSH and CDR2 is LQKENI. The CDR3 covers 14 residues. As DNA, the CDR3 is TGTGCCAGCTCACCACCCGAGGGAAGCTACGAGCAGTACTTC. Its translation is CASSPPEGSYEQYF. Full variable domain (rest looked up from reference TRBV18 and TRBJ2-7): NAGVMQNPRHLVRRRGQEARLRCSPMKGHSHVYWYRQLPEEGLKFMVYLQKENIIDESGMPKERFSAEFPKEGPSILRIQQVVRGDSAAYFCASSPPEGSYEQYFGPGTRLTVT.